This T cell receptor beta chain was captured by sequencing in a study of shared clonotypes between healthy human individuals. Study-wide findings and caveats: Generally, naive subsets (rather than memory subsets) showed larger estimated richness. Between a handful of donors, naive CD4 clonotypes were shared at a level of about 5%.

Deep-level assay runs were performed. Per the authors' pipeline: Filtering was not the same, since immunoSEQ gave junction-only sequences without quality scores. Produced via immunoSEQ multiplex PCR; TCRdb's table is partial and in-frame only. Clone size and V and J calls were adopted from that table, with D and trimming inferred from the DNA. Among roughly 2.1 million clones listed, 93% were seen once. Remarks on this clone: Its antigen is not known.

As defined, naive CD8 cells were CD45RO-negative and positively selected for CCR7, with terminally differentiated effector memory CD45RA+ cells excluded. Deletions cut 5 bases from V and 6 bases from J, with 32 bases between. CDR1 is MNHEY, CDR2 SMNVEV, per germline (reference sequence). This CDR3 comprises 20 residues. This receptor was taken from a young man in good health. Some clones in this sample may be carry-over from other donors' samples. Input material: naive CD8+ T cells from PBMCs. The J gene is TRBJ1-5, the V gene TRBV27, with D possibly matching TRBD1 (5 bases). CDR3 DNA sequence: TGTGCCAGCAGTCAACTTCCACAAATGACAGACCTAACTCGGGGTCAGCCCCAGCATTTT. It codes for CASSQLPQMTDLTRGQPQHF.